The next 13 T cell receptor beta chains were all read from a single sample in a study of cytomegalovirus exposure and HLA in healthy donors. The PCR used 60 Vbeta and 13 Jbeta primers. The table came from immunoSEQ multiplex PCR; TCRdb's copy has only in-frame clones and leaves some out. The sample includes 150,000 to 200,000 clones, around four fifths of them seen just once. The sample taken for sequencing was PBMCs. Receptor source: a man aged 18 to 30 in good health and CMV-seropositive.

This chain joins TRBV5-6 and TRBJ2-1, with D perhaps matching TRBD2 (5 bases). The CDR3 runs 16 residues. Germline V gene lookup returns CDR1 SGHDT and CDR2 YYEEEE. Trimming left V 4 bases short and J 5 bases short, with 19 bases between. CDR3 sequence reads: CASSTSPGTNHNEQFF. The CDR3 nucleotides are TGTGCCAGCAGCACGTCGCCGGGAACTAACCACAATGAGCAGTTCTTC.

J is TRBJ2-1 and V is TRBV5-1; 13 bases line up with TRBD2. V shed 4 bases and J 4 bases; nucleotides not matched to a gene: 5. Per germline, CDR1 SGHRS and CDR2 YFSETQ. CDR3 length: 16 amino acids. DNA of the CDR3: TGCGCCAGCAGCACCGGGACTAGCGGGGATTACAATGAGCAGTTCTTC. Amino acids: CASSTGTSGDYNEQFF.

The sample holds a few counts of this clone. V and J are TRBV28 and TRBJ2-7, with 8 bases identical to TRBD1. Unmatched junction bases numbered 14, after V lost 6 bases and J lost 4 bases. This CDR3 is 16 amino acids long. CDR1 and CDR2 from the germline V gene are MDHEN and SYDVKM. The CDR3 nucleotides read TGTGCCAGCAGCCCCCCGGGGGCAGGGGGCGGGTACGAGCAGTACTTC. Translation gives CASSPPGAGGGYEQYF.

The chain employs TRBV20-1 and TRBJ2-3; possible D gene TRBD2, 5 bases. Germline assignment: CDR1 DFQATT and CDR2 SNEGSKA (reference sequence). V lost 6 bases, J lost 8 bases, and 9 bases lay in between. The CDR3 sequence is 10 residues long. The CDR3 region has the DNA TGCAGTGCGGACGCGGGTACGCAGTATTTT. It yields the protein CSADAGTQYF.

The chain uses TRBV9 and TRBJ2-2, with D uncertain. The ends were cut back, 4 bases at V and 2 bases at J, with 12 bases in the middle. Germline V CDR1 and CDR2: SGDLS, YYNGEE. CDR3 length: 15 residues. The DNA for the CDR3 is TGTGCCAGCAGCCTAGAATCCTTCAACACCGGGGAGCTGTTTTTT. Its protein is CASSLESFNTGELFF.

This rearrangement joins TRBV19 to TRBJ2-1; D might be TRBD2 (5 bases). CDR1 and CDR2 (germline): LNHDA, SQIVND (reference sequence). The CDR3 has 13 amino acids. The ends were cut back, 3 bases at V and 13 bases at J, with 16 bases in the middle. In DNA, the CDR3 is TGTGCCAGTAGTATTGGGGAGAAGACCCGTCAGTTCTTC. Translating gives CASSIGEKTRQFF.

This chain uses TRBV19 with TRBJ2-3, with D tentatively TRBD1 (5 bases). Per germline, CDR1 LNHDA and CDR2 SQIVND (reference sequence). The CDR3 is 14 residues long. V dropped 6 bases and J dropped 4 bases, with 14 bases sitting between them. CDR3 sequence reads: CASRRRDSADTQYF. In DNA form, the CDR3 reads TGTGCCAGTAGACGGCGAGACAGCGCAGATACGCAGTATTTT.

The V and J genes are TRBV7-6 and TRBJ2-7; 7 nucleotides align to TRBD1. Germline V gene sequence: CDR1 SGHVS, CDR2 FNYEAQ. The ends lost 5 bases at V and 3 bases at J; junction bases unmatched: 10. The CDR3 is 15 residues long. The CDR3, as DNA: TGTGCCAGCAGCCCCACCGGGACAGCTTACTACGAGCAGTACTTC. It encodes CASSPTGTAYYEQYF.

This chain joins TRBV5-1 and TRBJ2-7, with TRBD1 matching over 9 bases. CDR3 length: 16 amino acids. The V gene end was trimmed by 3 bases and the J gene end by 2 bases; junction bases not matched to a gene: 9. Germline-derived CDR1 and CDR2 are SGHRS and YFSETQ. The CDR3 bases are TGCGCCAGCAGCTCCCAGACAGGGGGGAGTACCTACGAGCAGTACTTC. It specifies CASSSQTGGSTYEQYF. Full variable domain (outside the CDR3, taken from reference TRBV5-1 and TRBJ2-7): KAGVTQTPRYLIKTRGQQVTLSCSPISGHRSVSWYQQTPGQGLQFLFEYFSETQRNKGNFPGRFSGRQFSNSRSEMNVSTLELGDSALYLCASSSQTGGSTYEQYFGPGTRLTVT.

The chain is built from TRBV6-1 and TRBJ2-3; 12 nucleotides line up with TRBD2. Germline values: CDR1 MNHNS, CDR2 SASEGT. Trimming cost V 4 bases and J 8 bases; bases outside gene matches: 4. The CDR3 consists of 14 residues. CDR3 sequence reads: CASSGLAGGSTQYF. In nucleotides, the CDR3 is TGTGCCAGCAGTGGGCTAGCGGGAGGGTCTACGCAGTATTTT.

The J gene is TRBJ2-1, the V gene TRBV15; D is undetermined. CDR1 and CDR2 (germline): LNHNV, YYDKDF (reference sequence). The CDR3 covers 12 residues. The germline V and J ends were trimmed by 1 base and 8 bases, with 6 bases remaining between them. The CDR3 region is CATSRVSDEQFF. CDR3 coding DNA: TGTGCCACCAGCAGAGTCTCGGATGAGCAGTTCTTC.

The chain carries TRBV6-6 and TRBJ1-1; TRBD1 aligns across 7 bases. In germline, CDR1 is MNHNY, CDR2 SVGAGI (reference sequence). CDR3 length: 12 residues. V lost 7 bases to trimming and J lost 7 bases; unmatched junction nucleotides: 6. The CDR3 region is CASKRDSLEAFF. The CDR3 DNA reads as TGTGCCAGCAAGAGGGACAGCCTTGAAGCTTTCTTT.

Comment on this clone: The germline gene is not matched at one end of the junction; a read error may be the cause. The chain uses TRBV5-4 and TRBJ2-1; tentatively, D is TRBD2 (5 bases). Germline V CDR1 and CDR2: SGHNT, YYREEE (reference sequence). CDR3 length: 15 residues. The CDR3 is CASGLLGGSYNEQFF. Here the CDR3 DNA reads TGTGCCAGCGGCTTATTAGGCGGGTCCTACAATGAGCAGTTCTTC.